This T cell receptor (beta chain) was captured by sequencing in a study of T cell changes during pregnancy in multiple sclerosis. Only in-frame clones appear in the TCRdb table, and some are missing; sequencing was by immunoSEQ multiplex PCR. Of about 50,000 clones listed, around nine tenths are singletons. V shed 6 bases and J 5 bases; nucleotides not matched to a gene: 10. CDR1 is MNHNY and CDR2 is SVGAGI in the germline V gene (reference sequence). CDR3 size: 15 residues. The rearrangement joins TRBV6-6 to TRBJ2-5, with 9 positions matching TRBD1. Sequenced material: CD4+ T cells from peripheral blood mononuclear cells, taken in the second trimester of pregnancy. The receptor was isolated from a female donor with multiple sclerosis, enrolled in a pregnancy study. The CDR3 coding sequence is TGTGCCAGCAGCTATCCACAGGGGGCGAGTGAGACCCAGTACTTC. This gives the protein CASSYPQGASETQYF.